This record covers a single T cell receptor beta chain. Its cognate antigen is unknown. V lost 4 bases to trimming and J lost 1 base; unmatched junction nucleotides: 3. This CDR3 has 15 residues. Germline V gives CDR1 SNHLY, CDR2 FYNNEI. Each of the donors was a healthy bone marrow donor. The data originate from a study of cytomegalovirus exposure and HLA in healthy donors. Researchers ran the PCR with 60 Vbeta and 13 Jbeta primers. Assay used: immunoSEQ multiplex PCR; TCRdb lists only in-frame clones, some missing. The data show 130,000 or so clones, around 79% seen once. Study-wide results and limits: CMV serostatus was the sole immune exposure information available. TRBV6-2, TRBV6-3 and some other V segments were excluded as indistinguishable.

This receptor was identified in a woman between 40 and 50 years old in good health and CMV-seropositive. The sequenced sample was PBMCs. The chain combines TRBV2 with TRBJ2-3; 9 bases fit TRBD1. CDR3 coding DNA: TGTGCCAGCAGTGCCCGACAGGGGGGCACAGATACGCAGTATTTT. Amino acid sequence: CASSARQGGTDTQYF.